Described below is a single T cell receptor (beta chain) sequence and its context. These data are taken from a study of blood T cell repertoires in COVID-19. Study summary: Sources were T cells, B-cell-depleted T cells, or PBMCs; the material itself was cDNA or gDNA.

As originally analysed: Using reference gene primer amplification, nucleated cell counts were estimated. Method: immunoSEQ multiplex PCR; TCRdb's copy keeps in-frame clones and lacks some. That table furnishes V, J and clone size, whereas the DNA furnished D and trimming. The data contain more than 150,000 clones, 90% of them singletons. The CDR3 has 17 residues. The V and J ends lost 5 bases and 7 bases respectively, with 23 bases between them. Germline loops: CDR1 SEHNR, CDR2 FQNEAQ (reference sequence). The chain recombines TRBV7-9 with TRBJ2-2; D perhaps matches TRBD2 (5 bases). The source of this sequence is a man aged 50-60 years with acute or convalescent COVID-19. The sequencing sample was made of peripheral blood. Written as DNA, the CDR3 is TGTGCCAGCAGCCCGGTGGCTACCAATACACGGGGCGGGGAGCTGTTTTTT. Protein: CASSPVATNTRGGELFF.